These T cell receptor beta chains were read from a single sample in a study of control samples from healthy donors and cancer patients. TCRdb's table, derived via immunoSEQ multiplex PCR, lists solely in-frame clones and lacks some. The profile covers approximately 100,000 clones, with about four fifths appearing a single time and more than 30% taken by the ten largest. The sample taken for sequencing was PBMCs. The receptors derive from a man between 65 and 85 years old with lung cancer. Both conserved end residues are part of each CDR3. The D gene is left open where the match is weak. Some rows have no size entry. The others give once, few or many, or a class for an expanded clone.

j_gene: TRBJ1-2; d_gene: TRBD1; abundance: -; v_gene: TRBV6-1; CDR3nt: TGTGCCAGCAGCCCCACCCAGGGGGCGGGTGGCTACACCTTC; CDR3aa: CASSPTQGAGGYTF
j_gene: TRBJ1-1; d_gene: -; abundance: -; v_gene: TRBV5-1; CDR3nt: TGCGCCAGCAGCCGGGGGTCGGGACAAGGAGACACTGAAGCTTTCTTT; CDR3aa: CASSRGSGQGDTEAFF
j_gene: TRBJ1-1; d_gene: -; abundance: -; v_gene: TRBV3-1/TRBV3-2; CDR3nt: TGTGCCAGCAGCCAAGGGGGAATAGGGACTGAAGCTTTCTTT; CDR3aa: CASSQGGIGTEAFF
j_gene: TRBJ1-2; d_gene: -; abundance: few; v_gene: TRBV4-1; CDR3nt: TGCGCCAGCAGCCAAGACTCCCTAGAAACTAGGGGCTACACCTTC; CDR3aa: CASSQDSLETRGYTF
j_gene: TRBJ2-1; d_gene: TRBD1; abundance: -; v_gene: TRBV9; CDR3nt: TGTGCCAGCAGCTCTACAGGGGGCAATGAGCAGTTCTTC; CDR3aa: CASSSTGGNEQFF
j_gene: TRBJ2-5; d_gene: TRBD2; abundance: -; v_gene: TRBV5-1; CDR3nt: TGCGCCAGCAGGCCGGGGGGGCTACTCCAAGAGACCCAGTACTTC; CDR3aa: CASRPGGLLQETQYF
j_gene: TRBJ1-5; d_gene: -; abundance: -; v_gene: TRBV7-9; CDR3nt: TGTGCCAGCAGCTTAGGGGCAGGGGAGCGCAATCAGCCCCAGCATTTT; CDR3aa: CASSLGAGERNQPQHF
j_gene: TRBJ2-2; d_gene: -; abundance: -; v_gene: TRBV27; CDR3nt: TGTGCCAGCAGGGACGACTTGAACACCGGGGAGCTGTTTTTT; CDR3aa: CASRDDLNTGELFF
j_gene: TRBJ2-1; d_gene: -; abundance: -; v_gene: TRBV15; CDR3nt: TGTGCCACCAGCCGAGGAGCAGGGGGGGCCTACAATGAGCAGTTCTTC; CDR3aa: CATSRGAGGAYNEQFF
j_gene: TRBJ1-5; d_gene: -; abundance: many; v_gene: TRBV2; CDR3nt: TGTGCCAGCACGGGGCTAGGGGCCACGATCCATCAGCCCCAGCATTTT; CDR3aa: CASTGLGATIHQPQHF
j_gene: TRBJ2-1; d_gene: TRBD2; abundance: few; v_gene: TRBV4-3; CDR3nt: TGCGCCAGCAGCCGAGGACTAGCCGCCTACAATGAGCAGTTCTTC; CDR3aa: CASSRGLAAYNEQFF
j_gene: TRBJ2-4; d_gene: TRBD1; abundance: -; v_gene: TRBV3-1/TRBV3-2; CDR3nt: TGTGCCAGCAGCCCGTGGACAGGCAGCAAAAACATTCAGTACTTC; CDR3aa: CASSPWTGSKNIQYF
j_gene: TRBJ2-1; d_gene: -; abundance: -; v_gene: TRBV6-2/TRBV6-3; CDR3nt: TGTGCCAGCAGCCCCACAGGGTACCACGATGAGCAGTTCTTC; CDR3aa: CASSPTGYHDEQFF
j_gene: TRBJ2-7; d_gene: -; abundance: few; v_gene: TRBV5-1; CDR3nt: TGCGCCAGCAGCCGGGACGGGCCCGCGGAGCAGTACTTC; CDR3aa: CASSRDGPAEQYF
j_gene: TRBJ2-3; d_gene: -; abundance: -; v_gene: TRBV11-3; CDR3nt: TGTGCCAGCAGCTACTCTACTAGCACAGATACGCAGTATTTT; CDR3aa: CASSYSTSTDTQYF
j_gene: TRBJ2-7; d_gene: -; abundance: -; v_gene: TRBV5-4; CDR3nt: TGTGCCAGCAGCCGCACCGGACCCCCCGACTACGAGCAGTACTTC; CDR3aa: CASSRTGPPDYEQYF
j_gene: TRBJ2-3; d_gene: -; abundance: once; v_gene: TRBV7-9; CDR3nt: TGTGCCAGCAGCTTACAGGACGAAAATACGCAGTATTTT; CDR3aa: CASSLQDENTQYF
j_gene: TRBJ1-5; d_gene: TRBD1; abundance: -; v_gene: TRBV7-2; CDR3nt: TGTGCCAGCACAAAACAGGGGAAATTGAGCAATCAGCCCCAGCATTTT; CDR3aa: CASTKQGKLSNQPQHF
j_gene: TRBJ1-2; d_gene: -; abundance: -; v_gene: TRBV6-5; CDR3nt: TGTGCCAGCAGTTACTCGCAGGGTCTTGATGGCTACACCTTC; CDR3aa: CASSYSQGLDGYTF
j_gene: TRBJ2-7; d_gene: -; abundance: -; v_gene: TRBV27; CDR3nt: TGTGCCAGCAGTTTAGGGCCTCCCTACGAGCAGTACTTC; CDR3aa: CASSLGPPYEQYF
j_gene: TRBJ2-1; d_gene: TRBD2; abundance: -; v_gene: TRBV10-3; CDR3nt: TGTGCCATCAGTGAGGCGACTAGCGGGGGGGAACACAATGAGCAGTTCTTC; CDR3aa: CAISEATSGGEHNEQFF
j_gene: TRBJ2-1; d_gene: -; abundance: -; v_gene: TRBV7-2; CDR3nt: TGTGCCAGCAGCTTAGGGGGTCTCTCCTACAATGAGCAGTTCTTC; CDR3aa: CASSLGGLSYNEQFF
j_gene: TRBJ2-3; d_gene: -; abundance: -; v_gene: TRBV5-6; CDR3nt: TGTGCCAGCAGCTTGGTAAGAGGGGCAGATACGCAGTATTTT; CDR3aa: CASSLVRGADTQYF
j_gene: TRBJ1-2; d_gene: TRBD1; abundance: -; v_gene: TRBV5-1; CDR3nt: TGCGCCAGCAGTCCGACAGGGTATGGCTACACCTTC; CDR3aa: CASSPTGYGYTF
j_gene: TRBJ2-3; d_gene: TRBD1; abundance: -; v_gene: TRBV3-1/TRBV3-2; CDR3nt: TGTGCCAGCAGCCAGGGCCCCGTGGCATGGGACAGCAGCACAGATACGCAGTATTTT; CDR3aa: CASSQGPVAWDSSTDTQYF
j_gene: TRBJ2-1; d_gene: TRBD1; abundance: -; v_gene: TRBV5-1; CDR3nt: TGCGCCAGCAGCGGGGACAGGAGCTCCTACAATGAGCAGTTCTTC; CDR3aa: CASSGDRSSYNEQFF
j_gene: TRBJ2-1; d_gene: -; abundance: -; v_gene: TRBV7-3; CDR3nt: TGTGCCAGCAGCCGCGAATTTGGTGAGCAGTTCTTC; CDR3aa: CASSREFGEQFF
j_gene: TRBJ2-2; d_gene: TRBD1; abundance: once; v_gene: TRBV27; CDR3nt: TGTGCCAGCAACGGACAGGGTGAGACCGGGGAGCTGTTTTTT; CDR3aa: CASNGQGETGELFF
j_gene: TRBJ2-2; d_gene: -; abundance: -; v_gene: TRBV5-1; CDR3nt: TGCGCCAGCAGCTTGGCAGGGCTCGCCGGGGAGCTGTTTTTT; CDR3aa: CASSLAGLAGELFF
j_gene: TRBJ2-3; d_gene: TRBD1; abundance: -; v_gene: TRBV30; CDR3nt: TGTGCCTGGAACAGGGGCGATACGCAGTATTTT; CDR3aa: CAWNRGDTQYF
j_gene: TRBJ2-3; d_gene: TRBD2; abundance: -; v_gene: TRBV5-1; CDR3nt: TGCGCCAGCAATTTAGCGGGGGGCCTGAATACGCAGTATTTT; CDR3aa: CASNLAGGLNTQYF
j_gene: TRBJ2-2; d_gene: -; abundance: -; v_gene: TRBV5-1; CDR3nt: TGCGCCAGCAGCAGAGACGGAAACACCGGGGAGCTGTTTTTT; CDR3aa: CASSRDGNTGELFF
j_gene: TRBJ1-1; d_gene: TRBD1; abundance: -; v_gene: TRBV24-1; CDR3nt: TGTGCCACCAGTGTTTCGACAGGGGGGGCGAACACTGAAGCTTTCTTT; CDR3aa: CATSVSTGGANTEAFF
j_gene: TRBJ1-2; d_gene: -; abundance: -; v_gene: TRBV6-1; CDR3nt: TGTGCCAGCAGTGACCCGAGTGTGAGCAATGGCTACACCTTC; CDR3aa: CASSDPSVSNGYTF
j_gene: TRBJ2-3; d_gene: -; abundance: -; v_gene: TRBV23-1; CDR3nt: TGCGCCAGCAGTCAGACTGGGGGTGAGAGGACAGATACGCAGTATTTT; CDR3aa: CASSQTGGERTDTQYF
j_gene: TRBJ2-6; d_gene: TRBD1; abundance: -; v_gene: TRBV23-1; CDR3nt: TGCGCCAGCTCCTTCTGGGACAGGGGCTTGACCGTCTCTGGGGCCAACGTCCTGACTTTC; CDR3aa: CASSFWDRGLTVSGANVLTF
j_gene: TRBJ2-7; d_gene: TRBD1; abundance: -; v_gene: TRBV3-1/TRBV3-2; CDR3nt: TGTGCCAGCAGCCAACGACAGGGGGCCTACGAGCAGTACTTC; CDR3aa: CASSQRQGAYEQYF